The entry below gives a single T cell receptor (beta chain) sequence along with its context. Its antigen is unidentified. Treatment noted: oral pan-JAK inhibitor, 5-10 mg twice daily. Lesional scalp tissue (obtained by punch biopsy) and peripheral blood were collected from alopecia areata patients. PBMCs yielded sorted CD4+ and CD8+ T cells. Once RNA had been extracted, it was reverse transcribed into cDNA to act as the sequencing template. TCRdb keeps only in-frame clones here, not all; method: immunoSEQ multiplex PCR. The sample shows around 120,000 clones, 61% of them seen only once. Per the germline V gene, CDR1 is SGHRS and CDR2 is YFSETQ. This CDR3 has 15 amino acids. Trimming removed 7 bases from V and 6 bases from J, with 22 bases in between. This specimen comes from a study of CD8+ T cells in alopecia areata. The study's findings and limits: Both scalp clonality and the expanded CD8+ clones among the top 100 showed a significant decrease with tofacitinib.

This TCR was recovered from a human donor with alopecia areata. Material: CD4+ T cells sorted from blood, obtained at week 4, from a patient treated with tofacitinib. The J gene is TRBJ1-2, the V gene TRBV5-1, with D possibly TRBD1 on 6 matching bases. The CDR3 is CASGDSGTSAHGYTF. Here the CDR3 DNA reads TGCGCCAGCGGGGACTCCGGGACATCAGCCCATGGCTACACCTTC.